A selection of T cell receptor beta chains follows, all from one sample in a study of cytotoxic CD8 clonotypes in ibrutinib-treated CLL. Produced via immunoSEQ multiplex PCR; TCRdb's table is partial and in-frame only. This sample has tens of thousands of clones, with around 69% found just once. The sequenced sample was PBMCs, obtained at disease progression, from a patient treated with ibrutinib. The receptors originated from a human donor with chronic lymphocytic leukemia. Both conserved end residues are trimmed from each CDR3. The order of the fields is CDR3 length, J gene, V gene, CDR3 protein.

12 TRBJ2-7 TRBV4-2 ASSQGQGPNEQY
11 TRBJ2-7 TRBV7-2 ASSLDRLYEQY
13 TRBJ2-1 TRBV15 ATSSGGGAYNEQF
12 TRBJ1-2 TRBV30 AWSVGSGDYGYT
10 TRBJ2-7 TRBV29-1 SVNRNTYEQY
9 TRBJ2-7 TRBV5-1 ASSLDYEQY
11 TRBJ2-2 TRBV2 ASKRGDTGELF
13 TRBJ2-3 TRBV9 ASSVEGRSTDTQY
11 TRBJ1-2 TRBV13 ASSLEGDYGYT
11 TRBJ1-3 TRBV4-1 ASSPETGNTIY
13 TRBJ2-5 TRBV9 ASSAGQGLWETQY
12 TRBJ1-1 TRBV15 ATSSTRENTEAF
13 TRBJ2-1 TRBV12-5 ASGQGQGDYNEQF
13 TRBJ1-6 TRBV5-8 ASSLRSGFNSPLH